Following are 17 T cell receptor beta chains from one sample sequenced in a study of radiation and T cells in renal cell carcinoma. Sequencing used immunoSEQ multiplex PCR; TCRdb keeps in-frame clones, though not all of them. The sample has over 30,000 clones, over 70% seen once. The time point: blood 4 weeks post-SBRT, at nephrectomy. Stated treatment: 15 Gy SBRT to primary tumor, nephrectomy 4 weeks later. This sample comprised blood, obtained from a patient whose treatment included radiotherapy and nephrectomy. The receptor set was obtained from a man aged 55 to 70 with renal cell carcinoma.

V gene TRBV5-4 combines with J gene TRBJ2-5; D gene ambiguous. Germline CDR1 reads SGHNT; CDR2 reads YYREEE (reference sequence). V lost 0 bases, J lost 1 base, and 4 bases lay in between. CDR3 size: 13 residues. The CDR3 sequence is CASSLGVQETQYF. In nucleotides, the CDR3 is TGTGCCAGCAGCTTGGGCGTCCAAGAGACCCAGTACTTC.

This chain links TRBV4-2 with TRBJ2-3, with D possibly called TRBD1 or TRBD2 (6 bases each). The CDR3 runs to 15 residues. Trimming took off 4 bases at V and 0 bases at J, with 11 bases between the two ends. Germline CDR1 is LGHNA and CDR2 is YNFKEQ. CDR3 in amino acids: CASSPGGTSTDTQYF. The CDR3 nucleotides are TGTGCCAGCAGCCCGGGCGGGACAAGCACAGATACGCAGTATTTT.

The chain recombines TRBV11-2 with TRBJ2-1; 9 bases align to TRBD2. The V and J ends lost 3 bases and 4 bases, in that order; junction bases with no gene match: 1. The CDR3 consists of 14 residues. Germline V lookup: CDR1 SGHAT, CDR2 FQNNGV. CDR3 sequence (DNA): TGTGCCAGCAGCTTCCTAGCGGGATACAATGAGCAGTTCTTC. The encoded protein is CASSFLAGYNEQFF.

The genes are TRBV7-2 and TRBJ2-5; D call uncertain. Trimming pared 1 base from V and 5 bases from J, leaving 8 bases between. Germline assignment: CDR1 SGHTA and CDR2 FQGNSA. The CDR3 contains 13 residues. The CDR3 DNA sequence: TGTGCCAGCAGCTTAGGCCGCCAGGAGACCCAGTACTTC. Translation: CASSLGRQETQYF.

This clone is a singleton in its sample. This sequence joins TRBV9 and TRBJ1-2, with D possibly TRBD1 on 6 matching bases. The CDR3 extends over 15 amino acids. Trimming pared 4 bases from V and 8 bases from J, leaving 21 bases between. In germline, CDR1 is SGDLS, CDR2 YYNGEE. The CDR3 protein is CASSISIQGAGGYTF. The CDR3 DNA reads as TGTGCCAGCAGCATATCGATACAGGGTGCGGGGGGCTACACCTTC.

The chain couples TRBV7-9 to TRBJ1-1; tentative D call: TRBD1 (6 bases). The CDR3 is made up of 15 amino acids. Germline V gives CDR1 SEHNR, CDR2 FQNEAQ (reference sequence). V gave up 5 bases and J gave up 4 bases, with 17 bases separating them. The CDR3 is CASSAPQGLTTEAFF. The CDR3 bases are TGTGCCAGCAGCGCGCCACAGGGATTGACCACTGAAGCTTTCTTT.

This clone has ten or more counts. The CDR3 spells CASSLNRLGELFF. The CDR3 nucleotides are TGTGCCAGCAGCTTAAATCGCTTGGGGGAGCTGTTTTTT. V and J are TRBV11-2 and TRBJ2-2; no firm D call. The germline CDR1 and CDR2 sequences are SGHAT and FQNNGV. Trimming took off 2 bases at V and 8 bases at J, with 9 bases between the two ends. The CDR3 sequence is 13 residues long. Filled out from reference TRBV11-2 and TRBJ2-2, the complete variable domain reads EAGVAQSPRYKIIEKRQSVAFWCNPISGHATLYWYQQILGQGPKLLIQFQNNGVVDDSQLPKDRFSAERLKGVDSTLKIQPAKLEDSAVYLCASSLNRLGELFFGEGSRLTVL.

The V call is TRBV29-1, the J call TRBJ2-2; unclear D gene. Trimming took off 5 bases at V and 8 bases at J, with 6 bases between the two ends. This CDR3 is built from 10 residues. Germline values: CDR1 SQVTM, CDR2 ANQGSEA. The CDR3 DNA is TGCAGCGTTCGCATGGGGGAGCTGTTTTTT. Translation: CSVRMGELFF.

The chain has TRBV4-1 and TRBJ2-3, with TRBD1 matching 8 bases. This CDR3 comprises 16 residues. Germline-derived CDR1 and CDR2 are MGHRA and YSYEKL. Trimming cost V 4 bases and J 3 bases; bases outside gene matches: 9. The CDR3 region has the DNA TGCGCCAGCAGCCTCTCCGGGACAGGAGGAACAGATACGCAGTATTTT. Amino acid sequence: CASSLSGTGGTDTQYF.

This clone was observed once. The chain uses TRBV7-2 and TRBJ2-7; 7 bases fit TRBD1. The trim removed 7 bases at V and 3 bases at J, leaving 9 bases unmatched. The CDR3 is made up of 14 amino acids. Looked up from germline, CDR1 is SGHTA and CDR2 is FQGNSA. CDR3 sequence (DNA): TGTGCCAGCACCTCGACCCCAGGGGGCTACGAGCAGTACTTC. Its translation: CASTSTPGGYEQYF. The whole variable domain, remainder taken from reference TRBV7-2 and TRBJ2-7, is GAGVSQSPSNKVTEKGKDVELRCDPISGHTALYWYRQSLGQGLEFLIYFQGNSAPDKSGLPSDRFSAERTGGSVSTLTIQRTQQEDSAVYLCASTSTPGGYEQYFGPGTRLTVT.

The chain recombines TRBV18 with TRBJ2-7, with D perhaps TRBD1 (6 bases). Germline V lookup: CDR1 KGHSH, CDR2 LQKENI. Trimming stripped 5 bases from V and 4 bases from J, with 15 bases between. CDR3 size: 14 residues. CDR3 coding DNA: TGTGCCAGCTCAAAAGCCGGGACACTTTACGAGCAGTACTTC. The encoded protein is CASSKAGTLYEQYF.

The chain couples TRBV18 to TRBJ2-6, with D perhaps matching TRBD1 (5 bases). CDR1 and CDR2 from the germline V gene are KGHSH and LQKENI. There are 15 residues in the CDR3. V lost 2 bases and J 0 bases, leaving 5 bases between the germline ends. The CDR3 nucleotides are TGTGCCAGCTCACCAAGGGGCTCTGGGGCCAACGTCCTGACTTTC. Translating gives CASSPRGSGANVLTF.

This clone was seen a few times. The rearrangement uses TRBV18 and TRBJ1-6, with TRBD1 matching 7 bases. This CDR3 region has 16 residues. J gave up 6 bases and V 3 bases, and 8 bases lay outside the gene matches. CDR1 is KGHSH, CDR2 LQKENI, per germline. The CDR3 loop is CASSPTGTIFNSPLHF. The DNA of the CDR3 is TGTGCCAGCTCACCGACAGGGACCATCTTTAATTCACCCCTCCACTTT.

The chain recombines TRBV7-2 with TRBJ1-2; a possible D gene is TRBD1 (5 bases). Germline assignment: CDR1 SGHTA and CDR2 FQGNSA. Trimming left V 0 bases short and J 7 bases short, with 18 bases between. This CDR3 is 16 amino acids long. CDR3 region: CASSLALLAGLIGYTF. CDR3 DNA sequence: TGTGCCAGCAGCTTAGCGTTGTTGGCGGGACTTATTGGCTACACCTTC.

The chain combines TRBV25-1 with TRBJ2-4; 9 bases are a match to TRBD2. The CDR3 consists of 17 residues. In germline, CDR1 is MGHDK, CDR2 SYGVNS. V was clipped by 4 bases and J by 9 bases; unmatched bases: 16. The CDR3 sequence is CASSALTSGFPDSIQYF. CDR3 coding DNA: TGTGCCAGCAGTGCCCTGACTAGCGGCTTCCCGGATTCCATTCAGTACTTC.

As DNA, the CDR3 is TGTGCCAGCAGTTTTTTGGGACTAGAAGAAGAGACCCAGTACTTC. This sequence encodes CASSFLGLEEETQYF. The chain combines TRBV2 with TRBJ2-5; 8 bases line up with TRBD2. Germline-derived CDR1 and CDR2 are SNHLY and FYNNEI. V trimming: 5 bases; J trimming: 3 bases; junction bases outside the gene matches: 8. This CDR3 has 15 residues.

The V gene is TRBV10-3, the J gene TRBJ2-1; 8 nucleotides line up with TRBD2. This CDR3 comprises 11 residues. The V segment lost 8 bases and the J segment 7 bases; nucleotides outside the gene matches: 1. CDR1 is ENHRY, CDR2 SYGVKD, per germline. The chain's CDR3 is CAIGGGNEQFF. The CDR3 DNA reads TGTGCCATCGGCGGGGGGAATGAGCAGTTCTTC.